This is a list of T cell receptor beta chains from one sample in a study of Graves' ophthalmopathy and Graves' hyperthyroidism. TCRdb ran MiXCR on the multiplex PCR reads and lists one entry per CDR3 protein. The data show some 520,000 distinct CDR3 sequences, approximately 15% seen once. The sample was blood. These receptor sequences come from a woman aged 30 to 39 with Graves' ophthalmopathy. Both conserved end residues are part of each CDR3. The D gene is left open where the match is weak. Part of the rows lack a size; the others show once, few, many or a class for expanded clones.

CASSNSGGVGELFF | TGTGCCAGCAGCAATAGCGGGGGGGTCGGGGAGCTGTTTTTT | TRBJ2-2 | TRBV4-2 | few | TRBD2
CASSPTGKSYELYF | TGTGCCAGCAGTCCCACAGGGAAGTCCTACGAGCTGTACTTC | TRBJ2-7 | TRBV12-3/TRBV12-4 | NA | NA
CAISGAYEAFF | TGCGCCATCAGCGGGGCTTATGAAGCTTTCTTT | TRBJ1-1 | TRBV5-1 | NA | NA
CASSPDGRGVKYF | TGTGCCAGTAGTCCGGACGGAAGGGGGGTGAAGTACTTC | TRBJ2-7 | TRBV19 | NA | NA
CAWSRGLAREQYF | TGTGCCTGGAGTAGGGGACTAGCCCGCGAGCAGTACTTC | TRBJ2-7 | TRBV30 | NA | TRBD2
CSARDLVYEQYF | TGCAGTGCTAGAGATCTCGTATACGAGCAGTACTTC | TRBJ2-7 | TRBV20-1 | NA | NA
CASRDRAATYEQYF | TGTGCCAGCAGGGATCGGGCGGCTACGTACGAGCAGTACTTC | TRBJ2-7 | TRBV6-1 | NA | NA
CASKLQGVETEAFF | TGTGCCAGCAAACTGCAGGGGGTAGAAACTGAAGCTTTCTTT | TRBJ1-1 | TRBV6-1 | many | TRBD1
CASSEGVRTEAFF | TGTGCCAGCAGTGAGGGGGTTAGGACTGAAGCTTTCTTT | TRBJ1-1 | TRBV9 | many | NA
CASSLEGNGYTF | TGTGCCAGCAGCTTAGAGGGGAATGGCTACACCTTC | TRBJ1-2 | TRBV7-9 | many | NA
CASIGGSGLLGTQYF | TGTGCCAGCATCGGGGGTTCAGGCCTACTCGGGACCCAGTACTTC | TRBJ2-5 | TRBV7-9 | many | NA
CASSMGDWTGELFF | TGTGCCAGTAGTATGGGGGACTGGACCGGGGAGCTGTTTTTT | TRBJ2-2 | TRBV19 | many | NA
CATSDFQGDTGSYYGYTF | TGTGCCACCAGTGATTTCCAGGGGGACACCGGATCTTACTATGGCTACACCTTC | TRBJ1-2 | TRBV2 | NA | TRBD1
CASSYGTSVSYEQYF | TGTGCCAGCAGTTACGGGACTAGCGTCTCCTACGAGCAGTACTTC | TRBJ2-7 | TRBV6-2/TRBV6-3 | many | TRBD2
CASSYSYRNQFSNQPQHF | TGTGCCAGCAGTTACTCGTACAGGAACCAATTTAGCAATCAGCCCCAGCATTTT | TRBJ1-5 | TRBV6-2/TRBV6-3 | many | NA
CASSQGTEAYGYIF | TGTGCCAGCAGCCAAGGGACGGAAGCCTATGGCTACATCTTC | TRBJ1-2 | TRBV3-1 | NA | NA
CASSLFLEETQYF | TGTGCCAGCAGTTTATTCCTAGAAGAGACCCAGTACTTC | TRBJ2-5 | TRBV12-3/TRBV12-4 | few | NA
CASSYPKDRVIETQYF | TGTGCCAGCAGTTACCCAAAGGACAGGGTCATCGAGACCCAGTACTTC | TRBJ2-5 | TRBV6-2/TRBV6-3 | NA | TRBD1
CASSFRKQETQYF | TGTGCCAGCAGTTTTCGGAAACAAGAGACCCAGTACTTC | TRBJ2-5 | TRBV12-3/TRBV12-4 | many | NA
CASSPSRPNIQYF | TGTGCCAGCTCACCATCCCGGCCGAACATTCAGTACTTC | TRBJ2-4 | TRBV18 | few | NA
CASSLMGQGGYEQYF | TGTGCCAGCAGTTTAATGGGTCAGGGTGGCTACGAGCAGTACTTC | TRBJ2-7 | TRBV12-3/TRBV12-4 | many | NA
CASSSTGGGYGYTF | TGTGCCAGCAGCTCCACAGGGGGCGGCTATGGCTACACCTTC | TRBJ1-2 | TRBV28 | many | TRBD1
CASTLGQPSSGNTIYF | TGTGCCAGCACCCTTGGACAGCCGAGCTCTGGAAACACCATATATTTT | TRBJ1-3 | TRBV12-3/TRBV12-4 | many | NA
CSARDPVAYTGELFF | TGCAGTGCTAGAGATCCGGTAGCCTACACCGGGGAGCTGTTTTTT | TRBJ2-2 | TRBV20-1 | many | NA
CASSGGRYGSYEQYF | TGTGCCAGCTCAGGCGGCCGTTATGGTTCCTACGAGCAGTACTTC | TRBJ2-7 | TRBV6-1 | NA | NA
CSVGEGQQGRTQYF | TGCAGCGTTGGCGAGGGACAGCAGGGTCGGACCCAGTACTTC | TRBJ2-5 | TRBV29-1 | many | TRBD1
CASSEVRGGISYEQYF | TGTGCCAGCAGTGAGGTGCGGGGGGGCATATCCTACGAGCAGTACTTC | TRBJ2-7 | TRBV2 | many | TRBD2
CASSGQQGWDTEAFF | TGTGCCAGCAGTGGGCAACAGGGGTGGGACACTGAAGCTTTCTTT | TRBJ1-1 | TRBV6-1 | NA | TRBD1
CAWKGDSYEQYF | TGTGCCTGGAAAGGGGACTCATACGAGCAGTACTTC | TRBJ2-7 | TRBV30 | many | NA
CASSLSPAPREAFF | TGTGCCAGCAGTTTATCGCCGGCACCGCGTGAAGCTTTCTTT | TRBJ1-1 | TRBV27 | many | NA
CASSPAANREQFF | TGCGCCAGCAGCCCAGCGGCCAACAGGGAGCAGTTCTTC | TRBJ2-1 | TRBV5-1 | few | NA
CASGAANTEAFF | TGTGCCAGCGGGGCAGCTAACACTGAAGCTTTCTTT | TRBJ1-1 | TRBV28 | many | NA
CASSFGSGSTDTQYF | TGTGCCAGCAGTTTTGGTAGCGGGAGCACAGATACGCAGTATTTT | TRBJ2-3 | TRBV28 | many | TRBD2
CASSSGSSNQPQHF | TGTGCCAGCAGTTCAGGATCTAGCAATCAGCCCCAGCATTTT | TRBJ1-5 | TRBV6-2/TRBV6-3 | many | NA
CASSLSGRGWYQETQYF | TGTGCCAGCAGCTTAAGCGGGAGGGGTTGGTACCAAGAGACCCAGTACTTC | TRBJ2-5 | TRBV7-3 | many | TRBD2
CASSRRQVRRGYTF | TGTGCCAGCAGCCGAAGACAGGTTAGACGTGGCTACACCTTC | TRBJ1-2 | TRBV7-9 | many | NA
CATVHRDYGYTF | TGTGCCACCGTACATCGGGACTATGGCTACACCTTC | TRBJ1-2 | TRBV6-1 | many | NA
CASSPAGVLVAFF | TGTGCCAGCAGCCCCGCAGGGGTACTGGTAGCTTTCTTT | TRBJ1-1 | TRBV12-3/TRBV12-4 | many | NA
CSATEGQKQETQYF | TGCAGTGCTACCGAGGGACAGAAGCAAGAGACCCAGTACTTC | TRBJ2-5 | TRBV20-1 | many | TRBD1
CASSPGTKSYEQYF | TGTGCCAGCAGTCCCGGGACAAAGTCCTACGAGCAGTACTTC | TRBJ2-7 | TRBV5-6 | many | NA
CASSTPGGATEAFF | TGTGCCAGTAGTACGCCCGGGGGGGCTACTGAAGCTTTCTTT | TRBJ1-1 | TRBV19 | many | NA
CASSIRTEINEKLFF | TGTGCCAGCAGTATCCGGACAGAAATTAATGAAAAACTGTTTTTT | TRBJ1-4 | TRBV28 | few | NA
CASSLGGRGFREQYF | TGTGCCAGCAGTTTGGGAGGACGGGGATTCCGCGAGCAGTACTTC | TRBJ2-7 | TRBV12-3/TRBV12-4 | many | NA
CASSYLPNTEAFF | TGTGCCAGCAGTTATTTGCCGAACACTGAAGCTTTCTTT | TRBJ1-1 | TRBV6-5 | many | NA
CASSLEDRVWNQPQHF | TGTGCCAGCAGTTTAGAGGACAGGGTATGGAATCAGCCCCAGCATTTT | TRBJ1-5 | TRBV12-3/TRBV12-4 | many | TRBD1
CASSLPSESYEQYF | TGTGCCAGCAGTTTGCCTAGCGAGAGCTACGAGCAGTACTTC | TRBJ2-7 | TRBV28 | many | NA
CASSYSIVRGLTEAFF | TGTGCCAGCAGTTACTCGATAGTTAGGGGTTTAACTGAAGCTTTCTTT | TRBJ1-1 | TRBV6-5 | many | NA
CASSLERGLVQETQYF | TGCGCCAGCAGCTTGGAGCGGGGACTTGTCCAAGAGACCCAGTACTTC | TRBJ2-5 | TRBV5-1 | many | TRBD2
CASSRYDKGYTF | TGTGCCAGCAGTCGATACGACAAAGGTTACACCTTC | TRBJ1-2 | TRBV6-1 | many | NA
CASSEGSNSPLHF | TGTGCCAGCAGTGAGGGTAGTAATTCACCCCTCCACTTT | TRBJ1-6 | TRBV6-1 | many | NA
CATSRDQGSYGYTF | TGTGCCACCAGCAGAGATCAGGGGAGCTATGGCTACACCTTC | TRBJ1-2 | TRBV15 | many | NA
CASNQDRGAGYTEAFF | TGTGCCAGTAATCAAGACAGGGGCGCGGGTTACACTGAAGCTTTCTTT | TRBJ1-1 | TRBV19 | many | TRBD1
CATRESLTGANVLTF | TGTGCCACCCGGGAGTCTCTCACTGGGGCCAACGTCCTGACTTTC | TRBJ2-6 | TRBV6-2/TRBV6-3 | few | NA
CASSLGNPIKDYGYTF | TGTGCCAGCAGCTTAGGAAACCCAATTAAGGACTATGGCTACACCTTC | TRBJ1-2 | TRBV7-9 | many | NA
CASSLLTDTGELFF | TGTGCCAGCAGTTTGCTAACGGACACCGGGGAGCTGTTTTTT | TRBJ2-2 | TRBV28 | many | NA